These 28 T cell receptor beta chains came from one sample sequenced in a study of blood T cell repertoires in COVID-19 (dated by TCRdb to 2018 to 2021). Receptor amplification or capture employed the immunoSEQ multiplex PCR assay. Drawn from immuneACCESS, this table holds only the in-frame rearrangements with V and J called that TCRdb kept. Clones are partly lost; checked studies trace under half to an unresolved V gene and leave the rest unexplained. This sample is represented by 300,000 to 450,000 clones; more than 75% of them were singletons. The ten largest clones take up approximately 1.8% of the sample. Sequencing was carried out using PBMCs or T cells enriched from blood (not recorded which). All receptors come from a man aged 35 to 55 in a cohort exposed to, infected with or recovered from COVID-19 (not recorded which).

This chain connects TRBV2 to TRBJ1-2; D ambiguous. The CDR3 is made up of 12 amino acids. Trimming pared 6 bases from V and 1 base from J, leaving 6 bases between. The germline CDR1 and CDR2 sequences are SNHLY and FYNNEI. The CDR3 DNA reads TGTGCCAGCAGGGCCGATAACTATGGCTACACCTTC. Its protein is CASRADNYGYTF.

This rearrangement joins TRBV18 to TRBJ1-5; D is unresolved. The length of the CDR3 is 16 residues. Germline CDR1 is KGHSH and CDR2 is LQKENI. Between the trimmed V and J ends, which lost 5 bases and 5 bases, there was a span of 19 bases. This CDR3 is CASSSADGTIHQPQHF. CDR3 sequence (DNA): TGTGCCAGCTCATCAGCAGACGGAACTATACATCAGCCCCAGCATTTT.

The genes are TRBV7-8 and TRBJ2-1; TRBD1 aligns across 8 bases. Germline loops: CDR1 SGHVS, CDR2 FQNEAQ. This CDR3 comprises 16 residues. V lost 5 bases to trimming and J lost 4 bases; unmatched junction nucleotides: 10. The CDR3 here is CASSPRDRYTYNEQFF. CDR3 nucleotides: TGTGCCAGCAGCCCACGGGACAGGTATACATACAATGAGCAGTTCTTC.

In its sample, this clone was seen once. This sequence joins TRBV11-2 and TRBJ1-6; D is unclear. CDR1 and CDR2 (germline): SGHAT, FQNNGV. This CDR3 region has 19 residues. Trimming shortened V by 1 base and J by 4 bases, and 20 bases separated the two germline ends. The DNA of the CDR3 is TGTGCCAGCAGCTTAGGGGCGGGCGGTTTAATTGCGTATAATTCACCCCTCCACTTT. The encoded protein is CASSLGAGGLIAYNSPLHF. The full variable domain, its missing parts supplied by reference TRBV11-2 and TRBJ1-6, is EAGVAQSPRYKIIEKRQSVAFWCNPISGHATLYWYQQILGQGPKLLIQFQNNGVVDDSQLPKDRFSAERLKGVDSTLKIQPAKLEDSAVYLCASSLGAGGLIAYNSPLHFGNGTRLTVT.

V and J are TRBV5-4 and TRBJ2-4; possibly TRBD1 for D (5 bases). Deletions cut 1 base from V and 7 bases from J, with 12 bases between. The CDR3 runs to 14 residues. The germline V gene has CDR1 SGHNT and CDR2 YYREEE (reference sequence). The CDR3: CASSLYAGKNIQYF. The CDR3, as DNA: TGTGCCAGCAGCTTGTATGCAGGGAAGAACATTCAGTACTTC.

The gene calls are TRBV3-1 (or the pseudogene TRBV3-2) and TRBJ1-1; TRBD1 is a possible D gene (5 bases). Germline CDR1 LGHDT, CDR2 YNNKEL (reference sequence). The CDR3 is 15 residues long. V was shortened by 1 base and J by 0 bases, with 9 bases between the two germline ends. The chain's CDR3 is CASSQGGGLNTEAFF. The CDR3 nucleotides are TGTGCCAGCAGCCAAGGGGGGGGGTTGAACACTGAAGCTTTCTTT.

The chain has TRBV19 and TRBJ1-2; 8 bases are shared with TRBD1. The CDR3 is 15 residues long. Germline CDR1 is LNHDA and CDR2 is SQIVND (reference sequence). V lost 8 bases to trimming and J lost 1 base; unmatched junction nucleotides: 9. CDR3 sequence: CASLTGTGFNYGYTF. DNA of the CDR3: TGTGCCAGTTTGACCGGGACAGGATTTAACTATGGCTACACCTTC.

The V call is TRBV18, the J call TRBJ2-5; D unclear. The CDR3 spans 12 residues. Trimming took 3 bases from V and 0 from J, leaving 2 bases between them. Germline CDR1 is KGHSH and CDR2 is LQKENI. This chain's CDR3 is CASSPNQETQYF. CDR3 in DNA: TGTGCCAGCTCACCTAACCAAGAGACCCAGTACTTC.

V gene TRBV28 combines with J gene TRBJ1-3; 7 bases agree with TRBD1. The germline CDR1 and CDR2 sequences are MDHEN and SYDVKM. Unmatched junction bases numbered 6, after V lost 6 bases and J lost 4 bases. The CDR3 extends over 14 amino acids. In DNA form, the CDR3 reads TGTGCCAGCAGCGAAGGGACAGTCGGAAACACCATATATTTT. It specifies CASSEGTVGNTIYF. Based on the CDR3 plus reference TRBV28 and TRBJ1-3, the full variable domain is DVKVTQSSRYLVKRTGEKVFLECVQDMDHENMFWYRQDPGLGLRLIYFSYDVKMKEKGDIPEGYSVSREKKERFSLILESASTNQTSMYLCASSEGTVGNTIYFGEGSWLTVV.

The rearrangement uses TRBV5-1 and TRBJ2-2, with TRBD2 as a possible D gene (5 bases). The CDR3 is 14 amino acids. Germline V gene lookup returns CDR1 SGHRS and CDR2 YFSETQ. The ends were cut back, 7 bases at V and 2 bases at J, with 12 bases in the middle. The CDR3 loop reads CASRPGVNTGELFF. Written as DNA, the CDR3 is TGCGCCAGCCGACCCGGGGTAAACACCGGGGAGCTGTTTTTT.

This clone was recorded only once. The chain joins TRBV5-1 to TRBJ1-1; perhaps TRBD1 as D (5 bases). This CDR3 contains 14 residues. Trimming removed 4 bases from V and 0 bases from J, with 10 bases in between. Germline assignment: CDR1 SGHRS and CDR2 YFSETQ. The CDR3 reads CASSPRQLNTEAFF. DNA for the CDR3: TGCGCCAGCAGCCCACGACAGTTGAACACTGAAGCTTTCTTT.

The chain uses TRBV18 and TRBJ2-1; 12 bases are a match to TRBD1. This CDR3 has 17 amino acids. Germline V CDR1 and CDR2: KGHSH, LQKENI. V lost 1 base, J lost 7 bases, and 8 bases stayed unmatched. The CDR3 loop is CASSPLWDRGLGNEQFF. CDR3 DNA sequence: TGTGCCAGCTCACCACTGTGGGACAGGGGGCTAGGGAATGAGCAGTTCTTC.

The chain uses TRBV30 and TRBJ1-2; D is undetermined. Looked up from germline, CDR1 is GTSNPN and CDR2 is SVGIG (reference sequence). This CDR3 has 12 residues. V gave up 2 bases and J gave up 2 bases, with 6 bases separating them. CDR3 in amino acids: CAWSPQNYGYTF. The DNA for the CDR3 is TGTGCCTGGAGTCCTCAGAACTATGGCTACACCTTC.

In this sample, this clone turned up once. This sequence joins TRBV30 and TRBJ1-6, with 9 bases matching TRBD1. The CDR3 runs to 13 residues. Per germline, CDR1 GTSNPN and CDR2 SVGIG (reference sequence). Trimming at V came to 0 bases and at J to 14 bases, leaving 5 bases not matched to a gene. CDR3 amino acids: CAWSVQGALTLHF. DNA of the CDR3: TGTGCCTGGAGTGTACAGGGGGCTTTGACCCTCCACTTT.

The rearrangement links TRBV10-1 to TRBJ1-1, with a weak D call TRBD1 (5 bases). The germline V gene has CDR1 WNHNN and CDR2 SYGVQD (reference sequence). The ends were cut back, 0 bases at V and 11 bases at J, with 10 bases in the middle. The CDR3 totals 12 residues. The CDR3 sequence: CASSESKGAAFF. Written as DNA, the CDR3 is TGCGCCAGCAGTGAGTCGAAAGGGGCCGCTTTCTTT.

This sequence joins TRBV6-6 and TRBJ1-5; 9 positions match TRBD1. Germline assignment: CDR1 MNHNY and CDR2 SVGAGI (reference sequence). Germline trimming cut 5 bases from V and 6 bases from J; bases unmatched to any gene: 14. The CDR3 length is 17 residues. CDR3 region: CASSPRGNRGLTQPQHF. The CDR3 nucleotides are TGTGCCAGCAGTCCCCGAGGGAACAGGGGGCTGACTCAGCCCCAGCATTTT.

J is TRBJ1-6 and V is TRBV2, with 12 bases fitting TRBD1. The CDR3 extends over 17 amino acids. The germline gives CDR1 SNHLY, CDR2 FYNNEI. Germline trimming cut 5 bases from V and 6 bases from J; bases unmatched to any gene: 8. The CDR3 loop is CASSRGDRGRINSPLHF. The DNA for the CDR3 is TGTGCCAGCAGTAGGGGGGACAGGGGGCGTATTAATTCACCCCTCCACTTT. The complete variable domain, with remaining parts taken from reference TRBV2 and TRBJ1-6, reads EPEVTQTPSHQVTQMGQEVILRCVPISNHLYFYWYRQILGQKVEFLVSFYNNEISEKSEIFDDQFSVERPDGSNFTLKIRSTKLEDSAMYFCASSRGDRGRINSPLHFGNGTRLTVT.

This clone was counted only a few times. The chain is built from TRBV10-1 and TRBJ2-2; the D is unclear. Germline V gives CDR1 WNHNN, CDR2 SYGVQD (reference sequence). The CDR3 length is 14 residues. V shed 6 bases and J shed 5 bases, with 13 bases lying between them. Here the CDR3 reads CASRGDPLTGELFF. The CDR3 bases are TGCGCCAGCAGGGGCGATCCTTTAACCGGGGAGCTGTTTTTT.

The chain has TRBV7-3 and TRBJ2-3; TRBD2 agrees at 10 bases. The CDR3 covers 16 residues. The ends lost 6 bases at V and 4 bases at J; junction bases unmatched: 10. CDR1 is SGHTA and CDR2 is FQGTGA in the germline V gene. The CDR3 DNA reads as TGTGCCAGCAGTCCACGGCTAGCGGGAGATGCAGATACGCAGTATTTT. Translating gives CASSPRLAGDADTQYF.

The J gene is TRBJ1-2, the V gene TRBV20-1, with unresolved D. From germline, CDR1 is DFQATT and CDR2 SNEGSKA (reference sequence). The V end lost 3 bases, the J end lost 0 bases, and 8 bases lay between the germline ends. The CDR3 covers 13 residues. This CDR3 is CSASSRTNYGYTF. The CDR3, as DNA: TGCAGTGCTAGTTCCAGAACTAACTATGGCTACACCTTC.

V gene TRBV3-1 (or the pseudogene TRBV3-2) combines with J gene TRBJ1-2, with 7 nucleotides matching TRBD1. Germline lookup yields CDR1 LGHDT and CDR2 YNNKEL (reference sequence). The V segment lost 9 bases and the J segment 4 bases; nucleotides outside the gene matches: 8. CDR3 size: 13 residues. The CDR3 coding sequence is TGTGCCAGTCGCCAAGGGGGCGGCTATGGCTACACCTTC. Translating gives CASRQGGGYGYTF.

V gene TRBV14 combines with J gene TRBJ1-1, with TRBD1 identical over 7 bases. The trim removed 0 bases at V and 3 bases at J, leaving 13 bases unmatched. The CDR3 is 18 amino acids. CDR1 is SGHDN and CDR2 is FVKESK in the germline V gene. The CDR3: CASSQDLEGATSDTEAFF. DNA for the CDR3: TGTGCCAGCAGCCAAGATTTGGAGGGGGCGACGTCGGACACTGAAGCTTTCTTT.

This clone was detected only once. This CDR3 reads CASRNRALNTEAFF. CDR3 coding DNA: TGTGCCAGTAGGAACAGGGCTTTGAACACTGAAGCTTTCTTT. The chain is built from TRBV19 and TRBJ1-1; D is perhaps TRBD1 (6 bases). Looked up from germline, CDR1 is LNHDA and CDR2 is SQIVND (reference sequence). CDR3 length equals 14 residues. Trimming removed 6 bases from V and 0 bases from J, with 11 bases in between.

This chain joins TRBV25-1 and TRBJ2-1; 16 bases map to TRBD2. The CDR3 sequence is 16 residues long. Germline CDR1 MGHDK, CDR2 SYGVNS. Unmatched junction bases numbered 4, after V lost 3 bases and J lost 8 bases. The CDR3 nucleotides read TGTGCCAGCAGTGATGGGGGACTAGCGGGAGGGGATGAGCAGTTCTTC. This gives the protein CASSDGGLAGGDEQFF. Combining the CDR3 with reference TRBV25-1 and TRBJ2-1 gives the whole variable domain EADIYQTPRYLVIGTGKKITLECSQTMGHDKMYWYQQDPGMELHLIHYSYGVNSTEKGDLSSESTVSRIRTEHFPLTLESARPSHTSQYLCASSDGGLAGGDEQFFGPGTRLTVL.

The chain carries TRBV11-2 and TRBJ2-5; a possible D gene is TRBD2 (5 bases). Trimming left V 5 bases short and J 0 bases short, with 13 bases between. The germline V gene has CDR1 SGHAT and CDR2 FQNNGV. This CDR3 spans 15 amino acids. This chain's CDR3 is CASSPHTGNQETQYF. The CDR3 DNA reads as TGTGCCAGCAGCCCTCATACCGGGAACCAAGAGACCCAGTACTTC. The full variable domain, completed using reference TRBV11-2 and TRBJ2-5, is EAGVAQSPRYKIIEKRQSVAFWCNPISGHATLYWYQQILGQGPKLLIQFQNNGVVDDSQLPKDRFSAERLKGVDSTLKIQPAKLEDSAVYLCASSPHTGNQETQYFGPGTRLLVL.

This rearrangement joins TRBV2 to TRBJ2-3, with 11 nucleotides matching TRBD2. With V trimmed by 6 bases and J by 2 bases, 10 bases remained unmatched. The CDR3 runs 17 residues. Germline V gene data show CDR1 as SNHLY and CDR2 as FYNNEI. The CDR3 region has the DNA TGTGCCAGCAGGTTCACGGGGACTAGCGGATACACAGATACGCAGTATTTT. Protein: CASRFTGTSGYTDTQYF. Based on the CDR3 plus reference TRBV2 and TRBJ2-3, the full variable domain is EPEVTQTPSHQVTQMGQEVILRCVPISNHLYFYWYRQILGQKVEFLVSFYNNEISEKSEIFDDQFSVERPDGSNFTLKIRSTKLEDSAMYFCASRFTGTSGYTDTQYFGPGTRLTVL.

This chain joins TRBV6-5 and TRBJ2-2, with D unclear. The germline V and J ends were trimmed by 6 bases and 6 bases, with 14 bases remaining between them. The CDR3 is 14 amino acids. Germline V gives CDR1 MNHEY, CDR2 SVGAGI. The CDR3 spells CASRRHQRPGELFF. The CDR3 DNA is TGTGCCAGCAGACGACACCAAAGGCCCGGGGAGCTGTTTTTT.

The J gene is TRBJ2-2, the V gene TRBV2, with D maybe TRBD2 (7 bases). This CDR3 region has 17 residues. Trimming shortened V by 4 bases and J by 2 bases, and 17 bases separated the two germline ends. Germline-derived CDR1 and CDR2 are SNHLY and FYNNEI. The CDR3 loop is CASSAQRGATNTGELFF. CDR3 coding DNA: TGTGCCAGCAGTGCCCAACGGGGGGCCACTAACACCGGGGAGCTGTTTTTT.